The 16 T cell receptor beta chains below all came from one sample that was sequenced in a study of blood T cell repertoires in COVID-19. The data were produced by immunoSEQ multiplex PCR, yet TCRdb's version contains in-frame clones alone and is incomplete. The table records more than 110,000 clones, approximately 85% of them present only once. Sequenced input: peripheral blood. The receptors originated from a woman aged 80 or over with acute or convalescent COVID-19.

The chain carries TRBV5-1 and TRBJ2-7, with D possibly being TRBD1 (6 bases). The CDR3 sequence is 15 residues long. The V gene lost 2 bases and the J gene lost 2 bases, with 14 bases spanning the gap. Germline CDR1 is SGHRS and CDR2 is YFSETQ. Here the CDR3 reads CASSFRAGGAYEQYF. As DNA, the CDR3 is TGCGCCAGCAGCTTCAGGGCTGGGGGCGCCTACGAGCAGTACTTC.

The V and J genes are TRBV7-9 and TRBJ2-2; TRBD2 aligns across 10 bases. From germline, CDR1 is SEHNR and CDR2 FQNEAQ (reference sequence). V shed 2 bases and J 6 bases; nucleotides not matched to a gene: 3. The CDR3 is made up of 15 amino acids. The CDR3: CASSLLAGAPGELFF. CDR3 bases: TGTGCCAGCAGCTTACTAGCGGGGGCCCCCGGGGAGCTGTTTTTT.

This chain uses TRBV24-1 with TRBJ2-5; possible D gene TRBD1, 6 bases. The V gene lost 3 bases and the J gene lost 1 base, with 17 bases spanning the gap. This CDR3 contains 17 residues. Germline assignment: CDR1 KGHDR and CDR2 SFDVKD. CDR3 bases: TGTGCCACCAGTGATCCTAAGGCAGGGGATCTCCAAGAGACCCAGTACTTC. Translated: CATSDPKAGDLQETQYF.

The CDR3: CAWSGGSGSYNEQFF. The CDR3 DNA is TGTGCCTGGAGTGGAGGTAGCGGTTCCTACAATGAGCAGTTCTTC. The rearrangement joins TRBV30 to TRBJ2-1; the D gene is possibly TRBD2 (6 bases). CDR3 length equals 15 residues. Germline V gene data show CDR1 as GTSNPN and CDR2 as SVGIG (reference sequence). V was cut by 1 base and J by 1 base, with 11 bases left in between.

The rearrangement joins TRBV28 to TRBJ1-5; weak D call: TRBD1 (5 bases). The CDR3 contains 16 residues. Germline V CDR1 and CDR2: MDHEN, SYDVKM. V was cut by 6 bases and J by 2 bases, with 17 bases left in between. CDR3 amino acids: CASSWGWGGRNQPQHF. The CDR3 coding sequence is TGTGCCAGCAGCTGGGGCTGGGGGGGACGCAATCAGCCCCAGCATTTT.

J is TRBJ2-1 and V is TRBV19; 12 bases are shared with TRBD2. The trim removed 3 bases at V and 9 bases at J, leaving 9 bases unmatched. Germline V CDR1 and CDR2: LNHDA, SQIVND (reference sequence). This CDR3 has 16 amino acids. CDR3 nucleotide sequence: TGTGCCAGTAGTATTTTACCTAGCGGGGGGGGTAGTGAGCAGTTCTTC. Protein: CASSILPSGGGSEQFF.

This clone was found a few times. This chain links TRBV28 with TRBJ2-7, with D tentatively TRBD1 (5 bases). The V gene's germline CDR1 is MDHEN and CDR2 SYDVKM. The CDR3 has 18 amino acids. V lost 5 bases to trimming and J lost 5 bases, with 28 bases between them. The CDR3 DNA is TGTGCCAGCAGTCCCCGTTCGATTTCTCTCAGGGAAATAGACGAGCAGTACTTC. It translates to CASSPRSISLREIDEQYF.

The chain couples TRBV19 to TRBJ2-3; TRBD2 matches at 7 bases. The germline gives CDR1 LNHDA, CDR2 SQIVND (reference sequence). V shed 2 bases and J 11 bases; nucleotides not matched to a gene: 10. This CDR3 comprises 14 residues. CDR3 in DNA: TGTGCCAGTAGTATAATGGGGGGTTCTAGCGGGCAGTATTTT. Protein product: CASSIMGGSSGQYF. The whole variable domain, filled in from reference TRBV19 and TRBJ2-3, reads DGGITQSPKYLFRKEGQNVTLSCEQNLNHDAMYWYRQDPGQGLRLIYYSQIVNDFQKGDIAEGYSVSREKKESFPLTVTSAQKNPTAFYLCASSIMGGSSGQYFGPGTRLTVL.

The V gene is TRBV7-8, the J gene TRBJ2-2, with TRBD1 identical over 12 bases. The CDR3 length is 18 residues. Germline CDR1 reads SGHVS; CDR2 reads FQNEAQ. Unmatched junction bases numbered 6, after V lost 1 base and J lost 3 bases. The CDR3 DNA sequence: TGTGCCAGCAGCTTAGAGGGACAGGGGGCTGGTTACACCGGGGAGCTGTTTTTT. It yields the protein CASSLEGQGAGYTGELFF.

CDR3 residues: CASSLRQGAGGYTF. CDR3 in DNA: TGTGCCAGCAGCTTACGACAGGGGGCCGGTGGCTACACCTTC. The V gene is TRBV13, the J gene TRBJ1-2, with 10 bases lining up with TRBD1. The length of the CDR3 is 14 residues. V gave up 2 bases and J gave up 7 bases; unmatched junction bases: 4. The germline CDR1 and CDR2 sequences are PRHDT and FYEKMQ (reference sequence).

This chain connects TRBV5-1 to TRBJ2-5, with D tentatively TRBD2 (6 bases). Germline lookup yields CDR1 SGHRS and CDR2 YFSETQ. With 8 bases removed from V and 2 bases from J, the gap between germline ends came to 16 bases. The CDR3 has 14 amino acids. CDR3 DNA: TGCGCCAGATTTCTAAGGACTATTCAAGAGACCCAGTACTTC. Translation gives CARFLRTIQETQYF.

This clone was counted a single time. This chain uses TRBV13 with TRBJ2-4; weak D call: TRBD1 (5 bases). V dropped 5 bases and J dropped 0 bases, with 14 bases sitting between them. Germline-derived CDR1 and CDR2 are PRHDT and FYEKMQ (reference sequence). This CDR3 is built from 16 residues. CDR3 residues: CASSISFDRAKNIQYF. CDR3 DNA: TGTGCCAGCAGCATATCCTTCGACAGAGCCAAAAACATTCAGTACTTC.

This clone was detected only once. The chain combines TRBV18 with TRBJ2-1; 11 bases map to TRBD1. CDR1 and CDR2 (germline): KGHSH, LQKENI. The CDR3 sequence is 19 residues long. Unmatched junction bases numbered 14, after V lost 3 bases and J lost 4 bases. This CDR3 reads CASSPGDRGVNGDYNEQFF. The CDR3 DNA reads as TGTGCCAGCTCACCCGGGGACAGGGGGGTTAACGGGGATTACAATGAGCAGTTCTTC.

The rearrangement links TRBV5-8 to TRBJ2-7, with 11 bases lining up with TRBD2. V trimming: 6 bases; J trimming: 0 bases; junction bases outside the gene matches: 2. The CDR3 covers 14 residues. CDR1 and CDR2 from the germline V gene are SGHTS and YDEGEE. For the CDR3, the DNA is TGTGCCAGCATCACTAGCGGGGGCTCCTACGAGCAGTACTTC. Translated, it gives CASITSGGSYEQYF.

A few counts support this clone. The CDR3: CAWSPGFRARAEAFF. CDR3 nucleotide sequence: TGTGCCTGGAGTCCCGGGTTCAGGGCGCGCGCTGAAGCTTTCTTT. The chain has TRBV30 and TRBJ1-1; possible D gene TRBD1, 5 bases. The CDR3 sequence is 15 residues long. Germline CDR1 and CDR2: GTSNPN and SVGIG (reference sequence). V dropped 2 bases and J dropped 6 bases, with 19 bases sitting between them. The full variable domain, in which reference TRBV30 and TRBJ1-1 provide the parts outside the CDR3, is SQTIHQWPATLVQPVGSPLSLECTVEGTSNPNLYWYRQAAGRGLQLLFYSVGIGQISSEVPQNLSASRPQDRQFILSSKKLLLSDSGFYLCAWSPGFRARAEAFFGQGTRLTVV.

This chain joins TRBV28 and TRBJ2-6; TRBD2 aligns across 7 bases. Per germline, CDR1 MDHEN and CDR2 SYDVKM. The J segment lost 1 base and the V segment lost 7 bases, leaving 7 bases of the junction unmatched. This CDR3 region has 16 residues. CDR3 bases: TGTGCCAGCAATTACGCGGGGGATTCTGGGGCCAACGTCCTGACTTTC. This encodes CASNYAGDSGANVLTF. Looking up the rest from reference TRBV28 and TRBJ2-6 gives the full variable domain: DVKVTQSSRYLVKRTGEKVFLECVQDMDHENMFWYRQDPGLGLRLIYFSYDVKMKEKGDIPEGYSVSREKKERFSLILESASTNQTSMYLCASNYAGDSGANVLTFGAGSRLTVL.